The 12 T cell receptor beta chains below come from one sample, sequenced in a study of control samples from healthy donors and cancer patients. The repertoire was sequenced with immunoSEQ multiplex PCR; TCRdb's copy has only in-frame clones and lacks some. Altogether some 100,000 clones are present, 80% to 95% being singletons, with the ten largest covering around 2.8%. Sequencing input: blood. The receptors stem from a human donor in good health. The donor label of this sample is uncertain.

The chain combines TRBV19 with TRBJ1-5, with no clear D. This CDR3 is built from 12 residues. The V and J ends lost 7 bases and 11 bases respectively, with 15 bases between them. Germline V gene sequence: CDR1 LNHDA, CDR2 SQIVND (reference sequence). Here the CDR3 DNA reads TGTGCCAGTACCTCGACACGCTTAGCCCAGCATTTT. This gives the protein CASTSTRLAQHF.

This rearrangement joins TRBV24-1 to TRBJ1-5, with D hard to call. CDR3 size: 14 residues. Trimming cost V 3 bases and J 1 base, with 6 bases left between them. Per germline, CDR1 KGHDR and CDR2 SFDVKD. CDR3 coding DNA: TGTGCCACCAGTGATAGGAGGAGCAATCAGCCCCAGCATTTT. Its translation is CATSDRRSNQPQHF.

This clone occurred once. The rearrangement links TRBV25-1 to TRBJ2-1; 8 bases map to TRBD2. The germline V gene has CDR1 MGHDK and CDR2 SYGVNS. V lost 6 bases and J lost 0; bases outside the gene matches: 4. The CDR3 has 15 amino acids. CDR3 region: CASRASGGSYNEQFF. The CDR3 bases are TGTGCCAGCAGGGCCAGCGGGGGCTCCTACAATGAGCAGTTCTTC.

The chain recombines TRBV7-9 with TRBJ2-3; D gene unclear. The germline V gene encodes CDR1 SEHNR and CDR2 FQNEAQ (reference sequence). V lost 5 bases and J lost 0, with 3 bases in between. The CDR3 spans 12 residues. CDR3: CASSASTDTQYF. The CDR3 DNA sequence: TGTGCCAGCAGCGCAAGCACAGATACGCAGTATTTT. The full variable domain, completed using reference TRBV7-9 and TRBJ2-3, is DTGVSQNPRHKITKRGQNVTFRCDPISEHNRLYWYRQTLGQGPEFLTYFQNEAQLEKSRLLSDRFSAERPKGSFSTLEIQRTEQGDSAMYLCASSASTDTQYFGPGTRLTVL.

The genes are TRBV18 and TRBJ2-1; 13 bases align to TRBD2. The J segment lost 7 bases and the V segment lost 3 bases, leaving 15 bases of the junction unmatched. CDR3 length: 19 residues. Germline V gene sequence: CDR1 KGHSH, CDR2 LQKENI. The CDR3 region is CASSPLGTSGAQLKNEQFF. The CDR3 nucleotides are TGTGCCAGCTCACCGCTAGGGACTAGCGGGGCCCAACTAAAGAATGAGCAGTTCTTC.

The CDR3 reads CATRQQAYNEQFF. The CDR3 DNA follows: TGTGCCACCCGTCAGCAGGCCTACAATGAGCAGTTCTTC. The chain has TRBV6-5 and TRBJ2-1; D unclear. Deletions cut 10 bases from V and 2 bases from J, with 12 bases between. Germline V CDR1 and CDR2: MNHEY, SVGAGI. CDR3 length: 13 amino acids.

This clone was detected only a few times. The V call is TRBV18, the J call TRBJ1-2; D remains unclear. Germline values: CDR1 KGHSH, CDR2 LQKENI. This CDR3 region has 13 residues. Trimming pared 0 bases from V and 4 bases from J, leaving 6 bases between. The CDR3 is CASSPPDGYGYTF. DNA of the CDR3: TGTGCCAGCTCACCACCCGACGGCTATGGCTACACCTTC.

The chain has TRBV12-3 or TRBV12-4 and TRBJ2-2; TRBD1 might be the D (6 bases). This CDR3 region has 12 residues. V was shortened by 10 bases and J by 5 bases, with 11 bases between the two germline ends. The CDR3 sequence is CATSQGTGELFF. As DNA, the CDR3 is TGTGCCACCAGCCAGGGGACCGGGGAGCTGTTTTTT.

The CDR3 reads CASSLAGDTWSNQPQHF. DNA of the CDR3: TGCGCCAGCAGCTTGGCCGGGGACACATGGAGCAATCAGCCCCAGCATTTT. The V call is TRBV5-1, the J call TRBJ1-5; D perhaps matches TRBD1 (6 bases). The germline V and J ends were trimmed by 0 bases and 1 base, with 14 bases remaining between them. CDR3 length equals 17 residues. Germline assignment: CDR1 SGHRS and CDR2 YFSETQ.

The V call is TRBV5-5, the J call TRBJ2-3; 11 nucleotides match TRBD2. The length of the CDR3 is 16 residues. Germline trimming cut 3 bases from V and 3 bases from J; bases unmatched to any gene: 6. CDR1 and CDR2 (germline): SGHKS, YYEKEE (reference sequence). The CDR3 is CASSYVSGGGTDTQYF. The CDR3 DNA sequence: TGTGCCAGCAGCTACGTTAGCGGGGGGGGAACAGATACGCAGTATTTT.

The chain employs TRBV6-6 and TRBJ1-1; 12 bases are a match to TRBD1. The CDR3 extends over 16 amino acids. J was trimmed by 3 bases and V by 5 bases; bases with no gene match: 7. Germline-derived CDR1 and CDR2 are MNHNY and SVGAGI (reference sequence). CDR3 in DNA: TGTGCCAGCAGTCGGGACAGGGGGCTAGTTTACACTGAAGCTTTCTTT. This translates into CASSRDRGLVYTEAFF.

The rearrangement links TRBV19 to TRBJ2-7; D is undetermined. V gave up 7 bases and J gave up 1 base, with 11 bases separating them. Germline CDR1 and CDR2: LNHDA and SQIVND (reference sequence). The CDR3 has 13 amino acids. CDR3 region: CASKRSGSYEQYF. In DNA, the CDR3 is TGTGCCAGTAAAAGGAGTGGGTCCTACGAGCAGTACTTC.